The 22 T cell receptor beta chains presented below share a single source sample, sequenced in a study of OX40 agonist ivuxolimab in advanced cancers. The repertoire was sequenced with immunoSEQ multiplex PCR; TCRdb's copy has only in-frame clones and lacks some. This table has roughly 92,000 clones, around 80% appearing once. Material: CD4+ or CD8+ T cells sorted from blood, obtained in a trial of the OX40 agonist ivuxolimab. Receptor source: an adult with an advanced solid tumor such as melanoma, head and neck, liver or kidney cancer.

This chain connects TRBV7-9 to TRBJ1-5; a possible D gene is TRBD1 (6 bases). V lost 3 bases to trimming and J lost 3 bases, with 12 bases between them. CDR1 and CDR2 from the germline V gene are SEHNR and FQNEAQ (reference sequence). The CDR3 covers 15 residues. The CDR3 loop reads CASSFYQGLNQPQHF. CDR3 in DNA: TGTGCCAGCAGCTTCTACCAGGGGCTCAATCAGCCCCAGCATTTT.

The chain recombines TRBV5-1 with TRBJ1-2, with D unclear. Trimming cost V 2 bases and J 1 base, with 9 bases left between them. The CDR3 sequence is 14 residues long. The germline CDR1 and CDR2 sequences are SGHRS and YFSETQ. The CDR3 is CASSFEGNNYGYTF. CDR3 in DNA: TGCGCCAGCAGCTTCGAAGGGAATAACTATGGCTACACCTTC.

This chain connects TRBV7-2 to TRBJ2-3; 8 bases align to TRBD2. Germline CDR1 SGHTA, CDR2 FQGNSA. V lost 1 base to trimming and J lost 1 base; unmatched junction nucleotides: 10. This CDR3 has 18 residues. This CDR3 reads CASSLVTGGGPGTDTQYF. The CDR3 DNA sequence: TGTGCCAGCAGCTTAGTAACGGGCGGGGGGCCGGGCACAGATACGCAGTATTTT. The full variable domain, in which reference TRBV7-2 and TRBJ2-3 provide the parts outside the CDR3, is GAGVSQSPSNKVTEKGKDVELRCDPISGHTALYWYRQSLGQGLEFLIYFQGNSAPDKSGLPSDRFSAERTGGSVSTLTIQRTQQEDSAVYLCASSLVTGGGPGTDTQYFGPGTRLTVL.

The chain's CDR3 is CASSKPGLAGADTGELFF. The CDR3 DNA reads TGTGCCAGTAGTAAACCGGGACTAGCGGGAGCGGACACCGGGGAGCTGTTTTTT. The chain joins TRBV19 to TRBJ2-2, with 14 bases identical to TRBD2. After removal of 4 bases from V and 3 bases from J, the junction contained 7 bases not matched to a gene. The V gene's germline CDR1 is LNHDA and CDR2 SQIVND (reference sequence). The CDR3 is 18 amino acids.

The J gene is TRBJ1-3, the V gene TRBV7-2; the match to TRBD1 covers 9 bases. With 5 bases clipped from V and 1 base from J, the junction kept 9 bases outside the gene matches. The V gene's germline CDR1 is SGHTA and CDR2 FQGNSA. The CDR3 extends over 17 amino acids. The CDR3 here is CASSNRDRVSSGNTIYF. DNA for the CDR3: TGTGCCAGCAGCAACCGGGACAGGGTCTCTTCTGGAAACACCATATATTTT. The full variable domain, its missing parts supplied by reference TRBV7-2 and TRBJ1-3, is GAGVSQSPSNKVTEKGKDVELRCDPISGHTALYWYRQSLGQGLEFLIYFQGNSAPDKSGLPSDRFSAERTGGSVSTLTIQRTQQEDSAVYLCASSNRDRVSSGNTIYFGEGSWLTVV.

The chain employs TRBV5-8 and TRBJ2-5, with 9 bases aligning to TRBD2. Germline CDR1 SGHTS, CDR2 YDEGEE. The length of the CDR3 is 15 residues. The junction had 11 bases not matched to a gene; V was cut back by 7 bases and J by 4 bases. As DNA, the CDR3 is TGTGCCAGCTCCCTTCTAGCGGGAAGCGGAGAGACCCAGTACTTC. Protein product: CASSLLAGSGETQYF.

The DNA for the CDR3 is TGTGCCAGCAGAGAGGAGGCTGGATCCTACAATGAGCAGTTCTTC. Translating it yields CASREEAGSYNEQFF. The chain employs TRBV6-5 and TRBJ2-1; D is possibly TRBD2 (5 bases). V lost 6 bases and J 1 base, leaving 13 bases between the germline ends. CDR3 length equals 15 residues. Germline CDR1 reads MNHEY; CDR2 reads SVGAGI.

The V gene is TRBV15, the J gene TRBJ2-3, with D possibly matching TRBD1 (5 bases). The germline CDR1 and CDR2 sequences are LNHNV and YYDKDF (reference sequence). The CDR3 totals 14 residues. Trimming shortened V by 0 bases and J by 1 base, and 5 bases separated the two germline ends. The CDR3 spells CATSREGGTDTQYF. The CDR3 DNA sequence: TGTGCCACCAGCAGAGAAGGGGGCACAGATACGCAGTATTTT.

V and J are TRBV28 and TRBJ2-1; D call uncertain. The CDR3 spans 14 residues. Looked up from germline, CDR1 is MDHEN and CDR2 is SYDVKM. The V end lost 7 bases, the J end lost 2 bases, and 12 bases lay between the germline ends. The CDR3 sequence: CASTIDTTYNEQFF. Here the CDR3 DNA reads TGTGCCAGCACCATAGACACGACCTACAATGAGCAGTTCTTC.

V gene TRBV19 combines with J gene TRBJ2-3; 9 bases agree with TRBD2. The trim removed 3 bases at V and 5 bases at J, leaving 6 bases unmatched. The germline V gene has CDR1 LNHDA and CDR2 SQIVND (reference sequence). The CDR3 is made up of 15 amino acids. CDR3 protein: CASSIGGGREDTQYF. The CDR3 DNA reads TGTGCCAGTAGTATTGGAGGCGGGAGGGAAGATACGCAGTATTTT.

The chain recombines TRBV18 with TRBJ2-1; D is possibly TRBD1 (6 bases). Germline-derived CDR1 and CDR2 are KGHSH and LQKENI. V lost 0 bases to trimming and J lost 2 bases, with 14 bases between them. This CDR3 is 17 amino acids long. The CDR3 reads CASSPPGGVVTYNEQFF. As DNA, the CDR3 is TGTGCCAGCTCACCACCAGGGGGAGTAGTCACCTACAATGAGCAGTTCTTC. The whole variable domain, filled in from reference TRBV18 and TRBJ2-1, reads NAGVMQNPRHLVRRRGQEARLRCSPMKGHSHVYWYRQLPEEGLKFMVYLQKENIIDESGMPKERFSAEFPKEGPSILRIQQVVRGDSAAYFCASSPPGGVVTYNEQFFGPGTRLTVL.

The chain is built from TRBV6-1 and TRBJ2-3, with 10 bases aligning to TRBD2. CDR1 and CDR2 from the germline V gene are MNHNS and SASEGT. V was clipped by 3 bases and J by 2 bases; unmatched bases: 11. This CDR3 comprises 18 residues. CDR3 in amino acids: CASSEDGLAGAYTDTQYF. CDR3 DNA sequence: TGTGCCAGCAGTGAGGATGGCCTAGCGGGGGCCTACACAGATACGCAGTATTTT.

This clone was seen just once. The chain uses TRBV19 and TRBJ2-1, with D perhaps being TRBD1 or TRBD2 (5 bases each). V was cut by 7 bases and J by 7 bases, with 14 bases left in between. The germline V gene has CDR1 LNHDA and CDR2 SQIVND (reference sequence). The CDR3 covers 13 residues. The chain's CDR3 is CASTVRGWNEQFF. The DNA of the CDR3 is TGTGCCAGTACAGTCCGGGGCTGGAATGAGCAGTTCTTC.

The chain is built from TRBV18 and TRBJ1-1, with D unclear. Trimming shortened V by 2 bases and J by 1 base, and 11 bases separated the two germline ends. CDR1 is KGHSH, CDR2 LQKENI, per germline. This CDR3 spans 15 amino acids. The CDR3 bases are TGTGCCAGCTCACCAACTTCCGGGAGGAACACTGAAGCTTTCTTT. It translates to CASSPTSGRNTEAFF.

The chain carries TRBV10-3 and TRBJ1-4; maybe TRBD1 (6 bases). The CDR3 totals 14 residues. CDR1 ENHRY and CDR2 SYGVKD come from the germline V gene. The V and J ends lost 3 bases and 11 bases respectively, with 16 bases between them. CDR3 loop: CAISDWGAEGKLFF. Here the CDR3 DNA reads TGTGCCATCAGTGATTGGGGGGCGGAGGGGAAACTGTTTTTT.

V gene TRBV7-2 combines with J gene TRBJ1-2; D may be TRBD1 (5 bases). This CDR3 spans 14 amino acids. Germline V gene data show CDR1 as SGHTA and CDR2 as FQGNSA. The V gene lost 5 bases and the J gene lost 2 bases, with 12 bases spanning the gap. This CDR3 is CASSPGPLNYGYTF. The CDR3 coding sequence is TGTGCCAGCAGCCCAGGGCCTCTAAACTATGGCTACACCTTC.

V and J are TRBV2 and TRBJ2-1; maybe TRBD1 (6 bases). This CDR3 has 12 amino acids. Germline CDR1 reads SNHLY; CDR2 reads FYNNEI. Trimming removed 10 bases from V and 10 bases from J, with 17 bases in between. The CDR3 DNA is TGTGCCACCAGGACAGTGATTGACGAGCAGTTCTTC. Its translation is CATRTVIDEQFF.

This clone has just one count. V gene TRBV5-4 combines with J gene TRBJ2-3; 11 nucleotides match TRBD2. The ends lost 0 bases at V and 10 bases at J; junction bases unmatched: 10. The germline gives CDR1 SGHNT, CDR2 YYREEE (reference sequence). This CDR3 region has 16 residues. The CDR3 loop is CASSLALAGGEYPQYF. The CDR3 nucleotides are TGTGCCAGCAGCTTGGCTCTAGCGGGAGGCGAGTACCCGCAGTATTTT. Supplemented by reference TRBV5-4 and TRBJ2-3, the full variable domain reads ETGVTQSPTHLIKTRGQQVTLRCSSQSGHNTVSWYQQALGQGPQFIFQYYREEENGRGNFPPRFSGLQFPNYSSELNVNALELDDSALYLCASSLALAGGEYPQYFGPGTRLTVL.

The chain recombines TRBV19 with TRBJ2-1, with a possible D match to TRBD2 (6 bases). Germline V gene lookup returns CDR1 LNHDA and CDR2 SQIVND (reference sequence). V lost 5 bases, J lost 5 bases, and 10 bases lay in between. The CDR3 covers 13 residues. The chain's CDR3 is CASSSGGNNEQFF. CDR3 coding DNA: TGTGCCAGTAGTTCCGGCGGGAACAATGAGCAGTTCTTC.

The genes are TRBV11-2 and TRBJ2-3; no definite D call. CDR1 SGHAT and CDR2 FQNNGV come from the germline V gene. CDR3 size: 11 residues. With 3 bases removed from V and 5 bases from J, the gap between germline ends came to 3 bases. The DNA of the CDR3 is TGTGCCAGCAGCTTCAAAGATACGCAGTATTTT. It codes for CASSFKDTQYF.

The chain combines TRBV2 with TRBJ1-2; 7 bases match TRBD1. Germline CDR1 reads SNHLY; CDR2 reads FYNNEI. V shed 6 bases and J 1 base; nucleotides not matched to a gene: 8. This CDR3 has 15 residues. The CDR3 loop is CASRFNRGDNYGYTF. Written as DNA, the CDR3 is TGTGCCAGCAGGTTTAACAGGGGCGATAACTATGGCTACACCTTC.

Here the CDR3 reads CASSGPWNTGELFF. The CDR3 nucleotides are TGTGCCAGCAGCGGACCTTGGAACACCGGGGAGCTGTTTTTT. This sequence joins TRBV9 and TRBJ2-2; D not resolved. The V gene lost 3 bases and the J gene lost 1 base, with 7 bases spanning the gap. The CDR3 length is 14 residues. Germline V gene sequence: CDR1 SGDLS, CDR2 YYNGEE.